This TCR beta chain was sequenced for a study of blood T cell repertoires in COVID-19 (dated by TCRdb to the early 2020s). Regarding the complete study: Samples covering the acute and convalescent phases of COVID-19 were provided by collaborators in the United States, Italy and Spain. The material from the prospective study consisted of cDNA or gDNA derived from T cells, B-cell-depleted T cells, or PBMCs. Subjects who had been exposed to COVID-19, were actively infected with it, or had recovered from it provided the deeply sampled blood TCRbeta repertoires that made up the dataset. Nearly every sample came with metadata listing a de-identified subject ID, COVID-19 status, age in years and sex. Samples were obtained from the ongoing ImmuneRACE study (first 160 participants) and from 1,200 or so subjects provided by 6 global collaborators. Where HLA class I and class II types were available, the types were taken from metadata supplied by the sample provider, not from assay-based typing. The repertoires were released in a freely available public database meant as a resource for research on the immune response to SARS-CoV-2. What the research found in general, with its limitations: The quantity of clinical and demographic metadata differed by source and by participant and was supplied without curation.

CDR1 and CDR2, per the germline V gene, are SGHRS and YFSETQ. Its CDR3 holds 12 amino acids, cysteine through phenylalanine. Only the CDR3 portion is preserved as DNA: 36 bases, with reading frame beginning at the first base. V is clipped by 4 bases and J by 10 bases, and the sequence between their germline boundaries is 14 bases long. TCRbeta CDR3 regions were amplified from genomic DNA using the immunoSEQ Assay, a bias-controlled multiplex PCR. For the original study's pipeline: The number of nucleated cells in each sample was estimated by amplification of reference gene primers within the assay. To quantify the absolute abundance of each unique TCRbeta CDR3 rearrangement, sequence reads were collapsed and filtered. For each sample, productive Simpson clonality was calculated as the square root of Simpson's diversity index over productive rearrangements. TCRdb mirrors the immuneACCESS table, restricted to in-frame sequences. Some clones are absent from its copies; in checked studies, under half trace to an unresolved V gene, and the reason for the others is unknown. Clone size and V and J calls were adopted from that table, with D and trimming inferred from the DNA. For this sample the table gives around 380,000 clones, of which about four fifths were detected only once. The top ten clonotypes cover 1.1% of the sample.

Each collaborating institution followed its own protocols to collect whole blood in K2EDTA tubes. For TCRbeta analysis, collaborators shipped samples in one of three forms: frozen whole blood, isolated PBMCs, or DNA extracted from either of those sample types. This clone was recorded at least ten times. It has no known antigen specificity. Base-call qualities are not available, and no considerably larger clone is one nucleotide away. The sequenced material came from peripheral blood. The rearrangement joined TRBV5-1 to TRBJ1-2; the D gene cannot be named for sure. The source is a human donor with acute or convalescent COVID-19. The donor label of this sample is uncertain. CDR3 loop: CASSPQFEDYTF. At the DNA level, the sequence is TGCGCCAGCAGCCCCCAGTTTGAGGACTACACCTTC.